The 26 T cell receptor beta chains below all came from one sample that was sequenced in a study of blood T cells in healthy people across ages. The use of a sample-barcoded 5' primer and a J-beta primer mix characterized a second PCR of about 6 to 11 cycles. Using its own MiXCR run on the 5' RACE reads, TCRdb lists one record per CDR3 protein. The sample contains some 760,000 distinct CDR3 sequences, around 25% of which appear only once. These data were also reused for a study on T cells of mothers and their children.

Material for sequencing was blood. The receptor source for this set is a boy aged 10-17 years in good health.

The V gene is TRBV20-1, the J gene TRBJ2-5; no reliable D call. V was trimmed by 1 base and J by 5 bases, leaving 14 bases between them. Germline V gives CDR1 DFQATT, CDR2 SNEGSKA (reference sequence). This CDR3 spans 14 amino acids. In DNA form, the CDR3 reads TGCAGTGCTAGAGGCCGGGCGAGGCCGGAGACCCAGTACTTC. Protein: CSARGRARPETQYF.

This clonotype was seen ten or more times. The chain is built from TRBV6-2 or TRBV6-3 and TRBJ2-1, with D hard to call. The V gene lost 8 bases and the J gene lost 0 bases, with 5 bases spanning the gap. The CDR3 loop spans 12 amino acids. Germline assignment: CDR1 MNHEY and CDR2 SVGEGT. CDR3 bases: TGTGCCAGCGCAAACTCCTACAATGAGCAGTTCTTC. Translation: CASANSYNEQFF.

This clonotype was recorded only once. V usage is TRBV4-3 and J usage is TRBJ2-5, with D possibly matching TRBD2 (6 bases). Germline V lookup: CDR1 LGHNA, CDR2 YSLEER. Deletions cut 0 bases from V and 3 bases from J, with 11 bases between. The CDR3 runs to 15 residues. In DNA, the CDR3 is TGCGCCAGCAGCCAAGATTTTACGGGGGAAGAGACCCAGTACTTC. It yields the protein CASSQDFTGEETQYF.

This rearrangement joins TRBV7-2 to TRBJ2-5; 10 nucleotides align to TRBD2. The V gene end was trimmed by 6 bases and the J gene end by 6 bases; junction bases not matched to a gene: 7. The CDR3 sequence is 14 residues long. Germline V gene sequence: CDR1 SGHTA, CDR2 FQGNSA. In nucleotides, the CDR3 is TGTGCCAGCAGGTCCCAGCGGGAGGGGCAGACCCAGTACTTC. Protein product: CASRSQREGQTQYF.

The gene calls are TRBV4-3 and TRBJ1-1; D might be TRBD1 (5 bases). This CDR3 contains 15 residues. Per germline, CDR1 LGHNA and CDR2 YSLEER. The germline V and J ends were trimmed by 0 bases and 2 bases, with 10 bases remaining between them. The CDR3 coding sequence is TGCGCCAGCAGCCAAGATTTTAGGGACAACACTGAAGCTTTCTTT. It codes for CASSQDFRDNTEAFF.

There are a few counts of this clonotype. The gene calls are TRBV20-1 and TRBJ2-5, with 8 bases fitting TRBD1. The J call may not be correct, given that the DNA end is closer to TRBJ2-1. The CDR3 contains 13 residues. Germline V gene sequence: CDR1 DFQATT, CDR2 SNEGSKA (reference sequence). The CDR3 region is CSAKDRVGNEQFF. CDR3 coding DNA: TGCAGTGCCAAGGACAGGGTGGGGAATGAGCAGTTCTTC.

This chain connects TRBV6-5 to TRBJ2-3; maybe TRBD1 (5 bases). Trimming cost V 6 bases and J 0 bases, with 10 bases left between them. Germline assignment: CDR1 MNHEY and CDR2 SVGAGI. The CDR3 sequence is 14 residues long. The CDR3 DNA reads as TGTGCCAGCAGGTATAGGGGAAGCACAGATACGCAGTATTTT. Amino acids: CASRYRGSTDTQYF.

The V gene is TRBV4-1, the J gene TRBJ2-1; 7 nucleotides align to TRBD1. The J call may be mistaken, given a closer DNA end match to TRBJ2-7. This CDR3 is built from 16 residues. Germline CDR1 and CDR2: MGHRA and YSYEKL. Here the CDR3 reads CASSQANQGVDYEQYF. The CDR3 DNA reads TGCGCCAGCAGCCAAGCCAACCAGGGGGTTGACTACGAGCAGTACTTC.

This rearrangement joins TRBV12-3 or TRBV12-4 to TRBJ2-7; D unresolved. The V end lost 4 bases, the J end lost 3 bases, and 10 bases lay between the germline ends. This CDR3 spans 13 amino acids. The CDR3 here is CASSSRVHYEQYF. The CDR3 DNA reads TGTGCCAGCAGTTCCCGGGTCCACTACGAGCAGTACTTC.

This clonotype occurred a few times. One end of the junction varies from germline; a read error may be responsible. In DNA, the CDR3 is TGTGCTAGCAGCGGCGGGTCGGGAAGCTCCTACGAGCAGTACTTC. This gives the protein CASSGGSGSSYEQYF. The chain combines TRBV7-9 with TRBJ2-7, with TRBD2 as a possible D gene (5 bases). The CDR3 extends over 15 amino acids. Germline V gene data show CDR1 as SEHNR and CDR2 as FQNEAQ (reference sequence).

This clonotype was observed a handful of times. Sequence at one end of the junction differs from germline and may be a read error. V is TRBV24-1 and J is TRBJ2-5; D is unresolved. The closer fit of TRBJ2-7 to the DNA end suggests the J call may be wrong. CDR1 KGHDR and CDR2 SFDVKD come from the germline V gene. This CDR3 comprises 14 residues. This CDR3 reads CATSDITSPHEQYF. Written as DNA, the CDR3 is TGCGCCACCAGTGATATTACCAGCCCCCACGAGCAGTACTTC.

The chain combines TRBV18 with TRBJ2-6, with no clear D. The CDR3 is made up of 15 amino acids. V lost 2 bases and J 0 bases, leaving 5 bases between the germline ends. Germline CDR1 reads KGHSH; CDR2 reads LQKENI. The CDR3 reads CASSPLGSGANVLTF. Here the CDR3 DNA reads TGTGCCAGCTCACCATTGGGCTCTGGGGCCAACGTCCTGACTTTC.

V and J are TRBV20-1 and TRBJ2-1, with a weak D call TRBD2 (5 bases). This CDR3 is built from 18 residues. CDR1 and CDR2 from the germline V gene are DFQATT and SNEGSKA (reference sequence). Trimming took off 0 bases at V and 0 bases at J, with 18 bases between the two ends. Written as DNA, the CDR3 is TGCAGTGCTAGAGATCTGGCTGGCGGGCAGAGCTCCTACAATGAGCAGTTCTTC. Protein: CSARDLAGGQSSYNEQFF.

The V gene is TRBV6-2 or TRBV6-3, the J gene TRBJ2-1; unclear D gene. Germline V CDR1 and CDR2: MNHEY, SVGEGT. V was cut by 0 bases and J by 9 bases, with 9 bases left in between. The CDR3 is 13 residues long. CDR3 sequence: CASSYSGGREQFF. In DNA, the CDR3 is TGTGCCAGCAGTTACTCAGGTGGGCGTGAGCAGTTCTTC.

This clonotype has only a few counts. V gene TRBV6-5 combines with J gene TRBJ2-7; possibly TRBD2 for D (6 bases). CDR1 and CDR2 (germline): MNHEY, SVGAGI. CDR3 length equals 14 residues. V shed 2 bases and J shed 10 bases, with 18 bases lying between them. The CDR3 bases are TGTGCCAGCAGTTACAACGGCAGGGACTCCAAACAGTACTTC. Protein sequence: CASSYNGRDSKQYF.

The sample holds a few counts of this clonotype. The J gene is TRBJ2-1, the V gene TRBV10-3, with TRBD2 as a possible D gene (6 bases). The CDR3 has 17 amino acids. In germline, CDR1 is ENHRY, CDR2 SYGVKD. Trimming took 0 bases from V and 4 from J, leaving 16 bases between them. This CDR3 is CAISESVGGTLYNEQFF. CDR3 DNA sequence: TGTGCCATCAGTGAGTCCGTCGGGGGTACACTTTACAATGAGCAGTTCTTC.

The gene calls are TRBV20-1 and TRBJ2-1, with 11 bases matching TRBD2. The ends lost 4 bases at V and 6 bases at J; junction bases unmatched: 5. The germline V gene encodes CDR1 DFQATT and CDR2 SNEGSKA (reference sequence). This CDR3 region has 14 residues. CDR3 in DNA: TGCAGTGCTATAGCGGGGGGGAACGGCAATGAGCAGTTCTTC. Translated, it gives CSAIAGGNGNEQFF.

This clonotype was seen a few times. V is TRBV29-1 and J is TRBJ2-3; TRBD2 agrees at 10 bases. Germline CDR1 and CDR2: SQVTM and ANQGSEA. There are 15 residues in the CDR3. Unmatched junction bases numbered 10, after V lost 6 bases and J lost 4 bases. CDR3: CSVNAGTSVADTQYF. CDR3 nucleotides: TGCAGCGTAAACGCCGGGACTAGCGTCGCAGATACGCAGTATTTT.

This chain uses TRBV18 with TRBJ2-3; 10 bases map to TRBD2. This CDR3 is 16 amino acids long. CDR1 is KGHSH, CDR2 LQKENI, per germline. The V segment lost 1 base and the J segment 2 bases; nucleotides outside the gene matches: 3. The CDR3 DNA is TGTGCCAGCTCACCACGTAGCGGGGGGTTCACAGATACGCAGTATTTT. It codes for CASSPRSGGFTDTQYF.

This sequence joins TRBV5-1 and TRBJ2-7, with 7 bases fitting TRBD2. Germline V gene data show CDR1 as SGHRS and CDR2 as YFSETQ. With 4 bases clipped from V and 3 bases from J, the junction kept 7 bases outside the gene matches. This CDR3 is built from 14 residues. As DNA, the CDR3 is TGCGCCAGCAGCGACCCGGGGGGAATCTACGAGCAGTACTTC. Translating it yields CASSDPGGIYEQYF.

This clonotype was recorded a few times. The genes are TRBV20-1 and TRBJ2-3, with 10 positions matching TRBD2. The germline V gene has CDR1 DFQATT and CDR2 SNEGSKA (reference sequence). Trimming cost V 4 bases and J 8 bases; bases outside gene matches: 18. CDR3 length: 17 residues. The CDR3, as DNA: TGCAGTGCTAAAGGTGTAGCGGGGGGTACTCACAGAGGTACGCAGTATTTT. Its translation: CSAKGVAGGTHRGTQYF.

This clonotype was counted a single time. This rearrangement joins TRBV20-1 to TRBJ2-6; perhaps D is TRBD1 or TRBD2 (5 bases each). Germline V gene data show CDR1 as DFQATT and CDR2 as SNEGSKA (reference sequence). The CDR3 loop spans 17 amino acids. V was trimmed by 3 bases and J by 0 bases, leaving 15 bases between them. CDR3 sequence reads: CSASTPGTLSGANVLTF. The CDR3 coding sequence is TGCAGTGCTAGTACGCCAGGGACCCTCTCTGGGGCCAACGTCCTGACTTTC.

In its sample, this clonotype was seen a few times. The genes are TRBV9 and TRBJ2-5; no reliable D call. Judging by the DNA end, TRBJ2-7 fits better; the J call may be wrong. The CDR3 runs 13 residues. Germline-derived CDR1 and CDR2 are SGDLS and YYNGEE. This CDR3 is CASSVSPAYEQYF. The CDR3 DNA follows: TGTGCCAGCAGCGTATCCCCCGCCTACGAGCAGTACTTC.

This clonotype was found a few times. The chain carries TRBV25-1 and TRBJ2-1, with D possibly matching TRBD1 (5 bases). This CDR3 region has 12 residues. Germline CDR1 MGHDK, CDR2 SYGVNS. Trimming left V 5 bases short and J 5 bases short, with 7 bases between. The CDR3 reads CASSWGDNEQFF. CDR3 DNA: TGTGCCAGCAGTTGGGGCGACAATGAGCAGTTCTTC.

The J gene is TRBJ2-3, the V gene TRBV27; 11 positions match TRBD2. The CDR3 spans 20 residues. CDR1 is MNHEY and CDR2 is SMNVEV in the germline V gene (reference sequence). The junction had 13 bases not matched to a gene; V was cut back by 2 bases and J by 0 bases. CDR3 in amino acids: CASSLMFGTSGSSSTDTQYF. CDR3 DNA: TGTGCCAGCAGTTTAATGTTCGGGACTAGCGGATCTTCGAGCACAGATACGCAGTATTTT.

The chain has TRBV4-3 and TRBJ1-1, with D unresolved. V shed 3 bases and J shed 6 bases, with 14 bases lying between them. Germline CDR1 and CDR2: LGHNA and YSLEER. The CDR3 covers 14 residues. The CDR3 DNA reads TGCGCCAGCAGCCAGATCGGGGTAGAGGCTGAAGCTTTCTTT. Its protein is CASSQIGVEAEAFF.